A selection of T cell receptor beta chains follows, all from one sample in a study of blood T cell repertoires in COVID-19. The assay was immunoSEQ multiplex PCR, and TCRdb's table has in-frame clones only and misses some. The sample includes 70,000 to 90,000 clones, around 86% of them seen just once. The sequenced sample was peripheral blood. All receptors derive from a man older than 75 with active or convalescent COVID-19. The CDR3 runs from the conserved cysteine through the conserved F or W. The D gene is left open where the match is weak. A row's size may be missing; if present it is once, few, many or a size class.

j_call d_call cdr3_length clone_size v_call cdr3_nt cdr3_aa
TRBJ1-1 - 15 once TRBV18 TGTGCCAGCTCTCCCGAGGGCGGAGGGTGGGCTGAAGCTTTCTTT CASSPEGGGWAEAFF
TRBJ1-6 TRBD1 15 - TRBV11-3 TGTGCCAGCAGCTTCAGAACGACAGGGAATTCACCCCTCCACTTT CASSFRTTGNSPLHF
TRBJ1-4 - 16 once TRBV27 TGTGCCAGCACCCTCCGGGGTTCGGCTACTAATGAAAAACTGTTTTTT CASTLRGSATNEKLFF
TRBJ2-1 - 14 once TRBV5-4 TGTGCCAGCAGCTTGGACAGGCCAGACAATGAGCAGTTCTTC CASSLDRPDNEQFF
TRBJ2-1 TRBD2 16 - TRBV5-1 TGCGCCAGCAGCATACTGACTAGCGGGAGGGCCAATGAGCAGTTCTTC CASSILTSGRANEQFF
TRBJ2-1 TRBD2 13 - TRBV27 TGTGCCACCGCGGGAGGAAACTACAATGAGCAGTTCTTC CATAGGNYNEQFF
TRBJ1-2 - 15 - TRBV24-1 TGTGCCACCAGTGACTCATCCTCCAGGGGAAGGAGCTACACCTTC CATSDSSSRGRSYTF
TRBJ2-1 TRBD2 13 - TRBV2 TGTGCCAGCAGGGTTTCAGCGGGGCATGAGCAGTTCTTC CASRVSAGHEQFF
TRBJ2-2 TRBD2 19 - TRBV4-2 TGTGCCAGCAGCCAAGATCCAGGACTAGCGGGGAGGGATTCCGGGGAGCTGTTTTTT CASSQDPGLAGRDSGELFF
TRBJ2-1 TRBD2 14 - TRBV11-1 TGTGCCAGCAGCGGGACGGGAGGCTACAATGAGCAGTTCTTC CASSGTGGYNEQFF
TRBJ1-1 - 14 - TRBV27 TGTGCCAGCAGTTCACAGGGTTGGGACACTGAAGCTTTCTTT CASSSQGWDTEAFF
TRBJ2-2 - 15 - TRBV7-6 TGTGCCAGCAGCCAAGGTGGAGTAGGCACCGGGGAGCTGTTTTTT CASSQGGVGTGELFF
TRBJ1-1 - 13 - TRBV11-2 TGTGCCAGCAGCGCGCAGGTGAACACTGAAGCTTTCTTT CASSAQVNTEAFF
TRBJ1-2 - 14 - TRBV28 TGTGCCAGCAGTTTGTATAGGGAGGGGTCCGGCTACACCTTC CASSLYREGSGYTF
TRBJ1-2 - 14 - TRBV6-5 TGTGCCAGCAGGGAGCCGGGTGGGAACTATGGCTACACCTTC CASREPGGNYGYTF
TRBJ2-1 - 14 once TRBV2 TGTGCCAGCAGGGCACCAGCTAGGGGCAATGAGCAGTTCTTC CASRAPARGNEQFF
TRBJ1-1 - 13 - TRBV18 TGTGCCAGCTCTCCCAGTCTCAACACTGAAGCTTTCTTT CASSPSLNTEAFF
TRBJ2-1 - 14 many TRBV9 TGTGCCAGCAGCGTAGCTATCTACAGCAGAAAGCAGTTCTTC CASSVAIYSRKQFF
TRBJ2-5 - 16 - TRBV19 TGTGCCAGTAGTCCCCCATGGGGCGCGACACAAGAGACCCAGTACTTC CASSPPWGATQETQYF
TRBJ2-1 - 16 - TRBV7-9 TGTGCCAGCAGCTTAGCGGGAGGTCCCCCTGGGGGTGAGCAGTTCTTC CASSLAGGPPGGEQFF
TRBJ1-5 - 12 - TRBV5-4 TGTGCCAGCAGCTTGCTCAATCAGCCCCAGCATTTT CASSLLNQPQHF
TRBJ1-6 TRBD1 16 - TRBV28 TGTGCCAGCAGCCTCCTGGGTGGGACAGGGGATTCACCCCTCCACTTT CASSLLGGTGDSPLHF
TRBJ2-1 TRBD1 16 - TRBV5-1 TGCGCCAGCAGCTTCCGGCCGGGACAGGGTTCCGATGAGCAGTTCTTC CASSFRPGQGSDEQFF
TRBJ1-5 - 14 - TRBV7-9 TGTGCCAGCAGCTTAGGACAAGGCAATCAGCCCCAGCATTTT CASSLGQGNQPQHF
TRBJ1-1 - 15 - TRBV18 TGTGCCAGCTCACCACCCTCGGGGATGAACACTGAAGCTTTCTTT CASSPPSGMNTEAFF
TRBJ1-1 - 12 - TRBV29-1 TGCAGCTCAGGGGAAATGAACACTGAAGCTTTCTTT CSSGEMNTEAFF
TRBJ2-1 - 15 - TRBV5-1 TGCGCCAGCAGCCTCCGCCCGGGACTTCCCAATGAGCAGTTCTTC CASSLRPGLPNEQFF
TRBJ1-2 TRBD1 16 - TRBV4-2 TGTGCCAGCAGCCAAGATCAGGACAGGGGGCCTTATGGCTACACCTTC CASSQDQDRGPYGYTF
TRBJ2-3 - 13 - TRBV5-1 TGCGCCAGCAGCGCGTGGGGCGCAGATACGCAGTATTTT CASSAWGADTQYF
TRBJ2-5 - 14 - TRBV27 TGTGCCAGCTCTTTTTTGGGGCAGCAAGAGACCCAGTACTTC CASSFLGQQETQYF
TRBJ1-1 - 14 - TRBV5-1 TGCGCCAGCAGCTTGGGGGCGGGGAACACTGAAGCTTTCTTT CASSLGAGNTEAFF
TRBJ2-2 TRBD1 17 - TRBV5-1 TGCGCCAGCATGCGGGGACAGGGGATTTTGAACACCGGGGAGCTGTTTTTT CASMRGQGILNTGELFF
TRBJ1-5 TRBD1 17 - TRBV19 TGTGCCAGTAGGGACCGGACAGGGGGTTATAGCAATCAGCCCCAGCATTTT CASRDRTGGYSNQPQHF
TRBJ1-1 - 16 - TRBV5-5 TGTGCCAGCAGCTTGGGCTGGTCTAGAACGAACACTGAAGCTTTCTTT CASSLGWSRTNTEAFF
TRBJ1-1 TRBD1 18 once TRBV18 TGTGCCAGCTCACCCAGGACAGGGGACACCGGCGTGAACACTGAAGCTTTCTTT CASSPRTGDTGVNTEAFF
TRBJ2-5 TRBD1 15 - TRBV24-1 TGTGCCACCAGTGATGGTGGGACAGCCCAAGAGACCCAGTACTTC CATSDGGTAQETQYF
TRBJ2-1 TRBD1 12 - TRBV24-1 TGTGCCACCAGCGGACAGGACAATGAGCAGTTCTTC CATSGQDNEQFF
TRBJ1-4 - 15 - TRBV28 TGTGCCAGCAAACAAGGGGGTGCAACTAATGAAAAACTGTTTTTT CASKQGGATNEKLFF
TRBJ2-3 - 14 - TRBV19 TGTGCCAGTAAAAACCGACTCAACACAGATACGCAGTATTTT CASKNRLNTDTQYF
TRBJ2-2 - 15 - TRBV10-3 TGTGCCATCTCACGAACAGGGAAGGAAACCGGGGAGCTGTTTTTT CAISRTGKETGELFF
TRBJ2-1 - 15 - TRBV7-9 TGTGCCAGCAGCCTTCCACAGAGCTCCTACAATGAGCAGTTCTTC CASSLPQSSYNEQFF
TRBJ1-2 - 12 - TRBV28 TGTGCCAGCACTCTCAGGGGCTATGGCTACACCTTC CASTLRGYGYTF
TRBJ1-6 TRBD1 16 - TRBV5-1 TGCGCCAGCAGCTTGAGCACAGGGGGATCCTATTCACCCCTCCACTTT CASSLSTGGSYSPLHF
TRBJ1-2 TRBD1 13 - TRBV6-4 TGTGCCAGCAGTGACTCGACAGGGAAAGGCTATACCTTC CASSDSTGKGYTF
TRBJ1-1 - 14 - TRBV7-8 TGTGCCAGCAGCTCACCACCGAGGAACACTGAAGCTTTCTTT CASSSPPRNTEAFF
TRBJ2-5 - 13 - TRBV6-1 TGTGCCAGCAGTGAAGCGGCTTGGGAGACCCAGTACTTC CASSEAAWETQYF
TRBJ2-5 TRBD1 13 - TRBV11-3 TGTGCCAGCAGCCAAACCAGGGGGGAGACCCAGTACTTC CASSQTRGETQYF
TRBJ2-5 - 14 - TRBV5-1 TGCGCCAGCAGCTTGGATTTGAGACAAGAGACCCAGTACTTC CASSLDLRQETQYF
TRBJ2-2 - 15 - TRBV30 TGTGCCTGGAGTTCAGATGCAGGGAACACCGGGGAGCTGTTTTTT CAWSSDAGNTGELFF